This T cell receptor (beta chain) stems from a study of T cells in Graves' hyperthyroidism and ophthalmopathy. Researchers amplified the TCR beta CDR3 regions from RNA transcripts. The study used the HTBI primer set for a first-round RT-PCR of the TCR CDR3. TCRdb analysed the multiplex PCR reads with MiXCR anew, one entry per CDR3 protein. Of about 300,000 distinct CDR3 sequences listed, roughly 18% are singletons. An approximately 9.8 ml volume of fresh peripheral blood provided the PBMCs. This clonotype was recorded many times. Sequencing was done on a sample of blood. This sequence originates from a man aged 50 to 60 with Graves' ophthalmopathy.

CDR3 nucleotide sequence: TGTGCCAGCAGCCGGGGCCAGGCCTCGTACAATGAGCAGTTCTTC. Amino acid sequence: CASSRGQASYNEQFF. This chain links TRBV7-2 with TRBJ2-1; D possibly uses TRBD1 or TRBD2 (5 bases each). CDR1 is SGHTA and CDR2 is FQGNSA in the germline V gene. V was shortened by 5 bases and J by 4 bases, with 15 bases between the two germline ends. CDR3 size: 15 residues.